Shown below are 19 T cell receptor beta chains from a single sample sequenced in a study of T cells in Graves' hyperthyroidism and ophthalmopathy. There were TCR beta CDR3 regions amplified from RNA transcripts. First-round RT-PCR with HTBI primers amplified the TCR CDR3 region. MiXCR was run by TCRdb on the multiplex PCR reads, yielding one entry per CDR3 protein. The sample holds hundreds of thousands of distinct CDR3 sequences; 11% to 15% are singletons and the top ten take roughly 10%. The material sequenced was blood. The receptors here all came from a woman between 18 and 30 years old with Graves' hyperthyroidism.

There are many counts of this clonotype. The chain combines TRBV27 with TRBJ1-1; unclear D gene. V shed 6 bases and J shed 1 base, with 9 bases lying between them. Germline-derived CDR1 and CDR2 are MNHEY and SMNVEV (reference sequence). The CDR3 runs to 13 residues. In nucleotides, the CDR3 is TGTGCCAGCAGCGACGGACCGAACACTGAAGCTTTCTTT. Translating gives CASSDGPNTEAFF.

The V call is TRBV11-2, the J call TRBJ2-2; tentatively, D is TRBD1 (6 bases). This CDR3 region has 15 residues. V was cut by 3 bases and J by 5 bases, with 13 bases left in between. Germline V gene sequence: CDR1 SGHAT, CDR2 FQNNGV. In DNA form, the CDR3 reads TGTGCCAGCAGCTTTGGGGCAGGGGCGACCGGGGAGCTGTTTTTT. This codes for CASSFGAGATGELFF.

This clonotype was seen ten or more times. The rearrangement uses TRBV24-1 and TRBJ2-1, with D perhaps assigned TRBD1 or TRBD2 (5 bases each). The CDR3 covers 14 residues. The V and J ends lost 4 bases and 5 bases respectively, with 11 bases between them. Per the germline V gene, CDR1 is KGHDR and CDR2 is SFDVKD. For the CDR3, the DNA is TGTGCCACCAGTGACTGGGACGGCGACAATGAGCAGTTCTTC. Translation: CATSDWDGDNEQFF.

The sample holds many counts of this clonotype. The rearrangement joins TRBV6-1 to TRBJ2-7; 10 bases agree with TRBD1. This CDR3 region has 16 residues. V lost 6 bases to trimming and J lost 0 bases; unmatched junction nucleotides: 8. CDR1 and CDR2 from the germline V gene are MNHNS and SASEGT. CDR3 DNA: TGTGCCAGCAGCCTTGACAGGGGGCGACCCTCCTACGAGCAGTACTTC. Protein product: CASSLDRGRPSYEQYF.

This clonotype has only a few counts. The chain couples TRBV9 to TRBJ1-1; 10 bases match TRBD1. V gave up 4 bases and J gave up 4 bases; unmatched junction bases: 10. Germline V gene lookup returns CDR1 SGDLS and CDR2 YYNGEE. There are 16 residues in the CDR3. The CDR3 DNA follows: TGTGCCAGCAGCCATGTTCCGGGACAGGGGAGCACTGAAGCTTTCTTT. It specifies CASSHVPGQGSTEAFF.

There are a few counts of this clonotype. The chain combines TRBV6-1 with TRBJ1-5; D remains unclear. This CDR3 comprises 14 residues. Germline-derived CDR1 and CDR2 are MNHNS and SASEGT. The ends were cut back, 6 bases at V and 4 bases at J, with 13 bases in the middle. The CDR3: CASSSSKENQPQHF. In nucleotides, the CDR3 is TGTGCCAGCAGCTCTAGTAAAGAGAATCAGCCCCAGCATTTT.

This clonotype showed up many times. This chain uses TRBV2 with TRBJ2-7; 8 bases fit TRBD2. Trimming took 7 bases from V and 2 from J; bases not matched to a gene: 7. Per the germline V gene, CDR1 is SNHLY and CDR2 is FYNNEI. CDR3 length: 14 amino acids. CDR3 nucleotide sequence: TGTGCCAGCACCACACAGCGGGAGCCCTACGAGCAGTACTTC. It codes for CASTTQREPYEQYF.

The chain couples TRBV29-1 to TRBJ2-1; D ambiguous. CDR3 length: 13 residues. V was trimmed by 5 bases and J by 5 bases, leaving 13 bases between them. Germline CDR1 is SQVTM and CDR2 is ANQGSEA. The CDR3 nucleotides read TGCAGCGTTAGTCCCAACTTGAACAATGAGCAGTTCTTC. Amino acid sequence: CSVSPNLNNEQFF.

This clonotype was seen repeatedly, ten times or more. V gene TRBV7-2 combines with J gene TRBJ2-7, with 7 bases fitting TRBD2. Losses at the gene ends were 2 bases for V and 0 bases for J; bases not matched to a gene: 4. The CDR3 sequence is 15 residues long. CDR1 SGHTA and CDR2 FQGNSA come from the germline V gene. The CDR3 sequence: CASSLNGGGSYEQYF. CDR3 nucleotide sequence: TGTGCCAGCAGCTTAAATGGGGGGGGCTCCTACGAGCAGTACTTC. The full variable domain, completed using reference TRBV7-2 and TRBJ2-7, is GAGVSQSPSNKVTEKGKDVELRCDPISGHTALYWYRQSLGQGLEFLIYFQGNSAPDKSGLPSDRFSAERTGGSVSTLTIQRTQQEDSAVYLCASSLNGGGSYEQYFGPGTRLTVT.

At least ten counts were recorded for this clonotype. The DNA of the CDR3 is TGTGCCAGCAGTTTAGGGGAGGGTTGGGACACTGAAGCTTTCTTT. Its translation: CASSLGEGWDTEAFF. This chain joins TRBV12-3 or TRBV12-4 and TRBJ1-1, with D uncertain. This CDR3 spans 15 amino acids. Trimming cost V 1 base and J 3 bases, with 12 bases left between them.

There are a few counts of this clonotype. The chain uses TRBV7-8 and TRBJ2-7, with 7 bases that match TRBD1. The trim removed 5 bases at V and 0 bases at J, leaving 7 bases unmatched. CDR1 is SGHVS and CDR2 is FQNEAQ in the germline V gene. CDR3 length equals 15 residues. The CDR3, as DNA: TGTGCCAGCAGCCAAAGGGGGCGAAGCTCCTACGAGCAGTACTTC. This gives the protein CASSQRGRSSYEQYF.

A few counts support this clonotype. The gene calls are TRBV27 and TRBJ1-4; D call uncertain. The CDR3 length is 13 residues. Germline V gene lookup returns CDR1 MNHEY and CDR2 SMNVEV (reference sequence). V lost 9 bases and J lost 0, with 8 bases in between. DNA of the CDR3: TGTGCCAGGCCAAGGGCAACTAATGAAAAACTGTTTTTT. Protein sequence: CARPRATNEKLFF.

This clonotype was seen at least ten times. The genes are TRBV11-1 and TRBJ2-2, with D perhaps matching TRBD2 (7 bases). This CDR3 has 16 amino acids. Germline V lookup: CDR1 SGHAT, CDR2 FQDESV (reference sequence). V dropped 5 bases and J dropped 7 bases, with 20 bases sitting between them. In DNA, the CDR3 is TGTGCCAGCAGCCCAATGCCGGGGGGCGTTGGCGGGGAGCTGTTTTTT. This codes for CASSPMPGGVGGELFF.

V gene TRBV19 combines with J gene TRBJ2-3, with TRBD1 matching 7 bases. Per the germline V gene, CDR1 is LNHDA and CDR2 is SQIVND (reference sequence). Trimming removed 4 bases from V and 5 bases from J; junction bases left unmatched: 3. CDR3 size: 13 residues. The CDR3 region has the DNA TGTGCCAGTAGTAGACAGGGCCTAGATACGCAGTATTTT. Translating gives CASSRQGLDTQYF.

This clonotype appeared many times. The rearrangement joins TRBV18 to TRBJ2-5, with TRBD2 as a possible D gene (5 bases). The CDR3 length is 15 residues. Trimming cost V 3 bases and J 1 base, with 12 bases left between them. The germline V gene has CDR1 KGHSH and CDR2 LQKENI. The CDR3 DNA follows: TGTGCCAGCTCACCCGTCCCCAGCGGCCAAGAGACCCAGTACTTC. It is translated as CASSPVPSGQETQYF.

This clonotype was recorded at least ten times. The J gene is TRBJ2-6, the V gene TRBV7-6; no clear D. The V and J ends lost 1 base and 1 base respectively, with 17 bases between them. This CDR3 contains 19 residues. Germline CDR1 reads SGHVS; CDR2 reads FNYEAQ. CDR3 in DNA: TGTGCCAGCAGCTTAGAGTCTCCCGTTGCTAAGTCTGGGGCCAACGTCCTGACTTTC. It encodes CASSLESPVAKSGANVLTF.

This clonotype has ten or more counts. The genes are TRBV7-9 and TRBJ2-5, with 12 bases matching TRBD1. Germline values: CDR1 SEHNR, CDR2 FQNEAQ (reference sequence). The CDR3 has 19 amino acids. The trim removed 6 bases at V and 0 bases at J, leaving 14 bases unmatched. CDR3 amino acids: CASRPGQGARKIDQETQYF. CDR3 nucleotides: TGTGCCAGCAGACCGGGACAGGGGGCGCGGAAGATCGACCAAGAGACCCAGTACTTC. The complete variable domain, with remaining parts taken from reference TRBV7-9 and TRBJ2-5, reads DTGVSQNPRHKITKRGQNVTFRCDPISEHNRLYWYRQTLGQGPEFLTYFQNEAQLEKSRLLSDRFSAERPKGSFSTLEIQRTEQGDSAMYLCASRPGQGARKIDQETQYFGPGTRLLVL.

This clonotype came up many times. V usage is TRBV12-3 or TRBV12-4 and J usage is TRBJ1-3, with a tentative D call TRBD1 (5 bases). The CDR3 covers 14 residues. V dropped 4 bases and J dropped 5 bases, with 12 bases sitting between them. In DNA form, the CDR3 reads TGTGCCAGCAGTTATCAGGGAACGAGAAACACCATATATTTT. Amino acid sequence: CASSYQGTRNTIYF.

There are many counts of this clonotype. This CDR3 is CASSSPGTGGNTIYF. In nucleotides, the CDR3 is TGTGCCAGCAGTTCCCCCGGGACAGGGGGGAACACCATATATTTT. The gene calls are TRBV28 and TRBJ1-3; TRBD1 matches 11 bases. The ends lost 4 bases at V and 7 bases at J; junction bases unmatched: 6. Germline V CDR1 and CDR2: MDHEN, SYDVKM. CDR3 length: 15 residues.